This passage covers 10 T cell receptor beta chains from one sample sequenced in a study of naive and memory T cell subsets. The beta constant-region primer was an equimolar mix of two oligonucleotides covering TRBC1 and TRBC2. Ligated cDNA was amplified by four rounds of PCR with nested alpha and beta constant-region primers and SP2. TCRdb independently ran MiXCR on the UMI-ligation and nested PCR reads; one entry per CDR3 protein. The table lists around 140,000 distinct CDR3 sequences, roughly 22% of them singletons. General study results and limits: Possibly reflecting memory cells re-expressing CD45RA, a few larger clonotypes occurred in naive repertoires, especially CD8.

Their specific antigens are unknown. Sequencing was done on a sample of naive CD4+ T cells from blood. The receptors were sampled from a human donor in good health.

This clonotype showed up just a few times. The chain has TRBV29-1 and TRBJ2-3, with D maybe TRBD1 (5 bases). V shed 4 bases and J shed 7 bases, with 12 bases lying between them. This CDR3 has 12 residues. Germline assignment: CDR1 SQVTM and CDR2 ANQGSEA. The CDR3 bases are TGCAGCGTTGGCCCGACAGCCTATACGCAGTATTTT. Translating it yields CSVGPTAYTQYF.

The sample holds a few counts of this clonotype. The CDR3 sequence: CASSLRTEYNEQFF. For the CDR3, the DNA is TGCGCCAGCAGCCTCCGGACAGAGTACAATGAGCAGTTCTTC. The chain has TRBV4-1 and TRBJ2-1, with D tentatively TRBD1 (6 bases). In germline, CDR1 is MGHRA, CDR2 YSYEKL. Trimming took 4 bases from V and 4 from J, leaving 11 bases between them. The CDR3 length is 14 residues.

The gene calls are TRBV12-3 or TRBV12-4 and TRBJ1-1; 7 positions agree with TRBD1. The CDR3 totals 15 residues. J gave up 1 base and V 6 bases, and 8 bases lay outside the gene matches. The CDR3 here is CASSPVGQKNTEAFF. The DNA for the CDR3 is TGTGCCAGCAGCCCCGTGGGACAGAAGAACACTGAAGCTTTCTTT.

This clonotype was counted at least ten times. The chain links TRBV6-5 to TRBJ2-2; possibly TRBD2 for D (6 bases). The length of the CDR3 is 13 residues. Germline assignment: CDR1 MNHEY and CDR2 SVGAGI. V was cut by 0 bases and J by 9 bases, with 8 bases left in between. The CDR3 DNA sequence: TGTGCCAGCAGTTACTCGGGACTGCGGGAGCTGTTTTTT. This encodes CASSYSGLRELFF.

This clonotype was counted once. This chain links TRBV29-1 with TRBJ1-4; perhaps TRBD1 as D (5 bases). The CDR3 has 13 amino acids. V lost 7 bases and J 5 bases, leaving 14 bases between the germline ends. Germline CDR1 and CDR2: SQVTM and ANQGSEA. In DNA form, the CDR3 reads TGCAGCGCCCAAACAGGAGGAAATGAAAAACTGTTTTTT. Translating it yields CSAQTGGNEKLFF.

The chain employs TRBV19 and TRBJ1-5; 7 bases agree with TRBD1. CDR1 LNHDA and CDR2 SQIVND come from the germline V gene (reference sequence). V lost 7 bases to trimming and J lost 2 bases; unmatched junction nucleotides: 11. The CDR3 spans 16 residues. This chain's CDR3 is CASNDREWGGNQPQHF. The CDR3 nucleotides read TGTGCCAGTAACGACAGGGAGTGGGGGGGCAATCAGCCCCAGCATTTT.

This sequence joins TRBV29-1 and TRBJ1-2; D possibly corresponds to TRBD1 (5 bases). Germline-derived CDR1 and CDR2 are SQVTM and ANQGSEA. V lost 2 bases and J lost 4, with 14 bases in between. The CDR3 is 14 amino acids. The CDR3 sequence: CSVEKGAQSYGYTF. CDR3 nucleotide sequence: TGCAGCGTTGAAAAAGGGGCGCAGAGCTATGGCTACACCTTC. Filled out from reference TRBV29-1 and TRBJ1-2, the complete variable domain reads SAVISQKPSRDICQRGTSLTIQCQVDSQVTMMFWYRQQPGQSLTLIATANQGSEATYESGFVIDKFPISRPNLTFSTLTVSNMSPEDSSIYLCSVEKGAQSYGYTFGSGTRLTVV.

This clonotype was seen a handful of times. The rearrangement links TRBV28 to TRBJ2-1; no reliable D call. From germline, CDR1 is MDHEN and CDR2 SYDVKM. V shed 2 bases and J shed 6 bases, with 14 bases lying between them. The length of the CDR3 is 15 residues. DNA for the CDR3: TGTGCCAGCAGTTTAGTCGGGCGTCCTTCCAATGAGCAGTTCTTC. This gives the protein CASSLVGRPSNEQFF.

Only a few counts were recorded for this clonotype. The chain uses TRBV6-5 and TRBJ1-4, with TRBD1 identical over 7 bases. Per germline, CDR1 MNHEY and CDR2 SVGAGI. The CDR3 loop spans 15 amino acids. The V segment lost 2 bases and the J segment 8 bases; nucleotides outside the gene matches: 8. CDR3 sequence: CASSYRGDRREKLFF. The CDR3 DNA sequence: TGTGCCAGCAGTTACCGCGGGGACAGAAGAGAAAAACTGTTTTTT.

This clonotype has ten or more counts. DNA of the CDR3: TGTGCCACCAGTGATTTGCTGGGCACTGAAGCTTTCTTT. It is translated as CATSDLLGTEAFF. The chain uses TRBV24-1 and TRBJ1-1; D is unclear. The CDR3 covers 13 residues. CDR1 is KGHDR, CDR2 SFDVKD, per germline. Trimming cost V 0 bases and J 4 bases, with 5 bases left between them.